This T cell receptor (beta chain) is drawn from a study of blood T cell repertoires in COVID-19. The method was immunoSEQ multiplex PCR; TCRdb's version includes in-frame clones alone and lacks a portion of them. Among fewer than 250,000 clones listed, around 85% were seen once. V lost 8 bases, J lost 0 bases, and 14 bases lay in between. Germline V gene data show CDR1 as KGHSH and CDR2 as LQKENI. CDR3 length: 15 amino acids. The origin of this receptor is a woman aged 55 to 70 with active or convalescent COVID-19. The V gene is TRBV18, the J gene TRBJ1-3; possible D gene TRBD1, 5 bases. What was sequenced was peripheral blood. The CDR3: CASTRAGDSGNTIYF. CDR3 DNA: TGTGCCAGCACCCGGGCGGGGGACTCTGGAAACACCATATATTTT.